This T cell receptor (beta chain) emerged from a study of T cell repertoires in ileal Crohn's disease. Across the whole study: Operated complications were stricturing disease (about 60%) and penetrating disease (around 40%). TCRB immunosequencing input was around 460 nanograms of biopsy DNA per sample. Study findings and constraints: Endoscopic recurrence occurred in every patient whose clonality exceeded 26.8%. Clonal expansions were more frequent in active smokers than non-smokers at surgery.

Using immunoSEQ multiplex PCR, the repertoire was profiled, and TCRdb retains in-frame clones only, with some absent. The data contain some 5,100 clones, about 80% of them singletons. Time point in this sample: inflamed ileum from the surgical specimen. Turning to this clone: Its antigen remains unidentified.

Germline V gene sequence: CDR1 MNHEY, CDR2 SVGAGI. With 4 bases removed from V and 2 bases from J, the gap between germline ends came to 11 bases. The length of the CDR3 is 15 residues. Sequencing was done on a sample of ileal tissue. The receptor was isolated from an adult with Crohn's disease. The chain recombines TRBV6-5 with TRBJ1-4; the D gene is possibly TRBD1 (6 bases). The CDR3 bases are TGTGCCAGCAGTTCCGCCGGACAGACTAATGAAAAACTGTTTTTT. Translation gives CASSSAGQTNEKLFF.